The 19 T cell receptor beta chains given below trace back to one sample, sequenced in a study of CD8 T cells in ankylosing spondylitis. Each CDR3 protein is one row after TCRdb ran MiXCR on the 5' RACE reads. The sample has 220,000 or so distinct CDR3 sequences; over 9.5% are singletons. The sample was blood, either unsorted or a sorted T cell fraction (not recorded which). These receptors all come from a male donor with ankylosing spondylitis or in good health (not recorded which).

This clonotype was seen at least ten times. J is TRBJ2-7 and V is TRBV7-6; possible D gene TRBD1, 6 bases. V was clipped by 1 base and J by 7 bases, with 17 bases between them. Germline V gene data show CDR1 as SGHVS and CDR2 as FNYEAQ. CDR3 size: 15 residues. CDR3: CASSLDPGARREQYF. The CDR3 region has the DNA TGTGCCAGCAGCTTAGATCCAGGGGCCCGACGGGAGCAGTACTTC.

Ten or more counts support this clonotype. The V call is TRBV6-2 or TRBV6-3, the J call TRBJ1-4; TRBD1 matches at 8 bases. Looked up from germline, CDR1 is MNHEY and CDR2 is SVGEGT. This CDR3 region has 13 residues. Trimming removed 8 bases from V and 5 bases from J; junction bases left unmatched: 4. The CDR3: CASWTGWNEKLFF. In nucleotides, the CDR3 is TGTGCCAGCTGGACAGGGTGGAATGAAAAACTGTTTTTT.

This clonotype was counted only a few times. The rearrangement joins TRBV7-6 to TRBJ2-2; D gene unclear. Between the trimmed V and J ends, which lost 1 base and 6 bases, there was a span of 12 bases. Germline V gene data show CDR1 as SGHVS and CDR2 as FNYEAQ. This CDR3 comprises 15 residues. CDR3 nucleotides: TGTGCCAGCAGCTTAGGGGGTACTGGGGCCGGGGAGCTGTTTTTT. Its protein is CASSLGGTGAGELFF.

This clonotype has more than one count but fewer than ten. V usage is TRBV20-1 and J usage is TRBJ1-3; no reliable D call. CDR3 length: 14 amino acids. V was cut by 5 bases and J by 2 bases, with 13 bases left in between. Germline CDR1 reads DFQATT; CDR2 reads SNEGSKA (reference sequence). For the CDR3, the DNA is TGCAGTGCTCCTCGGGGAGGGACTGGAAACACCATATATTTT. As protein: CSAPRGGTGNTIYF.

The chain combines TRBV7-2 with TRBJ2-1; possibly TRBD1 for D (5 bases). The CDR3 has 15 residues. Between the trimmed V and J ends, which lost 0 bases and 0 bases, there was a span of 6 bases. From germline, CDR1 is SGHTA and CDR2 FQGNSA. CDR3 region: CASSLARGSYNEQFF. CDR3 coding DNA: TGTGCCAGCAGCTTAGCTAGGGGCTCCTACAATGAGCAGTTCTTC.

This clonotype was counted only a few times. The chain is built from TRBV7-3 and TRBJ2-5, with D possibly being TRBD2 (5 bases). CDR3 length equals 15 residues. Deletions cut 5 bases from V and 5 bases from J, with 18 bases between. The germline V gene encodes CDR1 SGHTA and CDR2 FQGTGA. The CDR3 sequence is CASSAGERASETQYF. The DNA for the CDR3 is TGTGCCAGCAGCGCCGGGGAGAGGGCGAGTGAGACCCAGTACTTC.

This clonotype was recorded at least ten times. This rearrangement joins TRBV20-1 to TRBJ2-7; D remains unclear. The CDR3 extends over 12 amino acids. Germline loops: CDR1 DFQATT, CDR2 SNEGSKA (reference sequence). V shed 1 base and J shed 3 bases, with 7 bases lying between them. CDR3 DNA sequence: TGCAGTGCTAGAGCTCCAGGCTACGAGCAGTACTTC. Translating gives CSARAPGYEQYF.

This clonotype has a handful of counts. The rearrangement joins TRBV20-1 to TRBJ1-5, with TRBD1 matching 10 bases. Germline V lookup: CDR1 DFQATT, CDR2 SNEGSKA (reference sequence). V trimming: 0 bases; J trimming: 5 bases; junction bases outside the gene matches: 7. This CDR3 region has 16 residues. CDR3 in DNA: TGCAGTGCTAGAGATGGGGGACAGGGGAAGGATCAGCCCCAGCATTTT. This translates into CSARDGGQGKDQPQHF.

This clonotype was counted ten times or more. The V and J genes are TRBV5-1 and TRBJ2-1, with 13 bases aligning to TRBD2. The junction had 3 bases not matched to a gene; V was cut back by 0 bases and J by 6 bases. CDR3 length: 16 residues. Germline V gene lookup returns CDR1 SGHRS and CDR2 YFSETQ. The CDR3 sequence is CASSLVGTSGINEQFF. The CDR3 DNA follows: TGCGCCAGCAGCTTGGTTGGGACTAGCGGGATCAATGAGCAGTTCTTC.

This clonotype showed up just a few times. The CDR3 bases are TGTGCCAGCAGGAGGGACAGCCAAGAGACCCAGTACTTC. Its protein product is CASRRDSQETQYF. J is TRBJ2-5 and V is TRBV2, with 7 bases matching TRBD1. This CDR3 is 13 amino acids long. The V gene end was trimmed by 6 bases and the J gene end by 1 base; junction bases not matched to a gene: 2. Germline V gene data show CDR1 as SNHLY and CDR2 as FYNNEI. The full variable domain, in which reference TRBV2 and TRBJ2-5 provide the parts outside the CDR3, is EPEVTQTPSHQVTQMGQEVILRCVPISNHLYFYWYRQILGQKVEFLVSFYNNEISEKSEIFDDQFSVERPDGSNFTLKIRSTKLEDSAMYFCASRRDSQETQYFGPGTRLLVL.

Ten or more counts support this clonotype. This chain connects TRBV5-1 to TRBJ2-1; no clear D. The CDR3 spans 14 residues. Trimming took off 2 bases at V and 7 bases at J, with 13 bases between the two ends. From germline, CDR1 is SGHRS and CDR2 YFSETQ. The CDR3 DNA is TGCGCCAGCAGCTTCGGGTCAAAAGGGAATGAGCAGTTCTTC. Its translation is CASSFGSKGNEQFF.

The chain has TRBV5-1 and TRBJ2-5, with 12 bases aligning to TRBD2. From germline, CDR1 is SGHRS and CDR2 YFSETQ. This CDR3 contains 15 residues. J lost 4 bases, V lost 0 bases, and 1 base had no gene match. CDR3 sequence reads: CASSLGTSGAETQYF. Here the CDR3 DNA reads TGCGCCAGCAGCTTGGGGACTAGCGGGGCAGAGACCCAGTACTTC.

This clonotype was seen at least ten times. J is TRBJ1-6 and V is TRBV10-3, with a tentative D call TRBD1 (5 bases). CDR3 length: 13 residues. Germline assignment: CDR1 ENHRY and CDR2 SYGVKD. V lost 7 bases, J lost 8 bases, and 12 bases lay in between. Written as DNA, the CDR3 is TGTGCCATCACCCTGGGGGACGATTCACCCCTCCACTTT. Protein sequence: CAITLGDDSPLHF.

The rearrangement links TRBV18 to TRBJ2-1, with D tentatively TRBD1 (5 bases). Trimming left V 5 bases short and J 4 bases short, with 9 bases between. CDR3 length: 13 amino acids. Germline V gene sequence: CDR1 KGHSH, CDR2 LQKENI. CDR3 amino acids: CASSAQVYNEQFF. The CDR3 nucleotides read TGTGCCAGCTCAGCACAGGTATACAATGAGCAGTTCTTC.

This clonotype was counted many times. The CDR3 DNA sequence: TGCGCCAGCAGCGACAGCGGGGGGACGAACACCGGGGAGCTGTTTTTT. Translated, it gives CASSDSGGTNTGELFF. The chain employs TRBV5-1 and TRBJ2-2, with 9 positions matching TRBD2. Germline values: CDR1 SGHRS, CDR2 YFSETQ. The ends lost 4 bases at V and 0 bases at J; junction bases unmatched: 4. The CDR3 loop spans 16 amino acids. Full variable domain (rest looked up from reference TRBV5-1 and TRBJ2-2): KAGVTQTPRYLIKTRGQQVTLSCSPISGHRSVSWYQQTPGQGLQFLFEYFSETQRNKGNFPGRFSGRQFSNSRSEMNVSTLELGDSALYLCASSDSGGTNTGELFFGEGSRLTVL.

This clonotype was counted many times. The chain employs TRBV28 and TRBJ1-5, with a tentative D call TRBD1 (5 bases). V lost 8 bases and J 5 bases, leaving 10 bases between the germline ends. The CDR3 has 12 residues. Germline CDR1 reads MDHEN; CDR2 reads SYDVKM. The CDR3 nucleotides read TGTGCCAGCCGGGACGGGTATCAGCCCCAGCATTTT. Translation: CASRDGYQPQHF.

The V call is TRBV30, the J call TRBJ2-3; 12 bases agree with TRBD2. The junction had 2 bases not matched to a gene; V was cut back by 4 bases and J by 0 bases. The germline CDR1 and CDR2 sequences are GTSNPN and SVGIG (reference sequence). The CDR3 runs to 15 residues. CDR3 loop: CAWTSGGASTDTQYF. Here the CDR3 DNA reads TGTGCCTGGACTAGCGGGGGGGCCAGCACAGATACGCAGTATTTT.

Regarding this clonotype: A much bigger clone sits one base away, suggesting this may be a read error. The chain recombines TRBV9 with TRBJ1-2, with D perhaps TRBD1 (6 bases). Germline lookup yields CDR1 SGDLS and CDR2 YYNGEE. The CDR3 covers 15 residues. The CDR3 DNA follows: TGTGCCAGCAGCGTAGAAACAGGGCTGGACTATGGCTACTCCTTC. Translated, it gives CASSVETGLDYGYSF.

This clonotype was observed at least ten times. The chain uses TRBV5-1 and TRBJ1-2, with 8 bases that match TRBD1. J gave up 2 bases and V 4 bases, and 7 bases lay outside the gene matches. The germline CDR1 and CDR2 sequences are SGHRS and YFSETQ. The length of the CDR3 is 15 residues. In DNA, the CDR3 is TGCGCCAGCAGCCCTCAGGGGGCAGGGAACTATGGCTACACCTTC. This encodes CASSPQGAGNYGYTF.